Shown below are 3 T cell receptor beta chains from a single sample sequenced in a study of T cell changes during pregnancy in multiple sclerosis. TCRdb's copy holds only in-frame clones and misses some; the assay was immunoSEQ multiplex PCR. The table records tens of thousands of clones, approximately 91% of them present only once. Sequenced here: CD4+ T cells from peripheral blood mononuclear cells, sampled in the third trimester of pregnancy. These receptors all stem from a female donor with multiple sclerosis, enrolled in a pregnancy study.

The CDR3 sequence is CASSVVTGGNYGYTF. The CDR3 DNA reads as TGTGCCAGCAGCGTAGTTACAGGGGGCAACTATGGCTACACCTTC. The V call is TRBV9, the J call TRBJ1-2, with TRBD1 identical over 9 bases. CDR1 is SGDLS, CDR2 YYNGEE, per germline. Unmatched junction bases numbered 2, after V lost 0 bases and J lost 2 bases. The CDR3 length is 15 residues.

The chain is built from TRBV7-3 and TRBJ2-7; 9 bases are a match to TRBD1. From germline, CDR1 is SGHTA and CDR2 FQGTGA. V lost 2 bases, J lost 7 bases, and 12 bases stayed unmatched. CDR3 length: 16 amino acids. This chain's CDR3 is CASSLVTGQGLWEQYF. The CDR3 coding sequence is TGTGCCAGCAGCTTAGTCACGGGACAGGGTTTGTGGGAGCAGTACTTC.

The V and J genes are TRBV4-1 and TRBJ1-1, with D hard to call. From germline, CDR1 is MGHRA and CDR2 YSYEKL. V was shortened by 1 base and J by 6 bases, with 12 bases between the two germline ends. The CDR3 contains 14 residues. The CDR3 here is CASSQGWQVAEAFF. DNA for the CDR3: TGCGCCAGCAGCCAAGGGTGGCAGGTCGCTGAAGCTTTCTTT.